This T cell receptor (beta chain) was recovered during a study of blood T cell repertoires in COVID-19. In the study overall: The origin of the acute and convalescent COVID-19 samples was the United States, Italy and Spain. T cells, B-cell-depleted T cells, or PBMCs provided the cDNA or gDNA that served as material.

Original methodology: How many nucleated cells were present was estimated from reference gene primer amplification. Data came from immunoSEQ multiplex PCR; TCRdb stores just in-frame clones and leaves some out. The V and J calls and the clone size are those of that table, but D and trimming were determined from the DNA. The data show almost 70,000 clones, with approximately 88% seen just once and 6.4% held by the top ten. After removal of 6 bases from V and 7 bases from J, the junction contained 8 bases not matched to a gene. The CDR3 sequence is 13 residues long. In germline, CDR1 is LGHDT, CDR2 YNNKEL (reference sequence).

The V and J genes are TRBV3-1 (or the pseudogene TRBV3-2) and TRBJ1-1; TRBD1 matches at 7 bases. The source material was peripheral blood. The origin of this receptor is a woman in her seventies with acute or convalescent COVID-19. The chain's CDR3 is CASRHRGGSEAFF. DNA for the CDR3: TGTGCCAGCAGGCACAGGGGCGGAAGTGAAGCTTTCTTT.